This passage covers 8 T cell receptor beta chains from one sample sequenced in a study of OX40 agonist ivuxolimab in advanced cancers. Repertoires were generated with immunoSEQ multiplex PCR, while TCRdb's copy carries only in-frame clones and drops some. The table records fewer than 60,000 clones, roughly nine tenths of them present only once. Sequencing was performed on CD4+ or CD8+ T cells sorted from blood, taken in a trial of the OX40 agonist ivuxolimab. Every receptor here comes from an adult with an advanced solid tumor such as melanoma, head and neck, liver or kidney cancer.

The rearrangement uses TRBV20-1 and TRBJ2-1; possibly TRBD2 for D (6 bases). The length of the CDR3 is 11 residues. The germline V gene encodes CDR1 DFQATT and CDR2 SNEGSKA (reference sequence). V was cut by 6 bases and J by 10 bases, with 13 bases left in between. CDR3 region: CSAGLSGEQFF. In DNA form, the CDR3 reads TGCAGTGCAGGACTATCGGGCGAGCAGTTCTTC.

This chain uses TRBV30 with TRBJ2-7, with D tentatively TRBD1 (5 bases). The V gene lost 0 bases and the J gene lost 4 bases, with 10 bases spanning the gap. The CDR3 contains 13 residues. The germline V gene has CDR1 GTSNPN and CDR2 SVGIG (reference sequence). In DNA, the CDR3 is TGTGCCTGGAGTGTACCGGCAGGGTACGAGCAGTACTTC. This sequence encodes CAWSVPAGYEQYF.

The chain combines TRBV12-5 with TRBJ2-7; D perhaps matches TRBD2 (6 bases). CDR3 length equals 14 residues. V was cut by 6 bases and J by 0 bases, with 12 bases left in between. Germline values: CDR1 LGHNT, CDR2 FRNRAP. The CDR3 is CASGREVSSYEQYF. The CDR3 DNA reads as TGTGCTAGTGGAAGGGAGGTCTCCTCCTACGAGCAGTACTTC.

The chain combines TRBV25-1 with TRBJ2-2, with a weak D call TRBD1 (6 bases). The germline CDR1 and CDR2 sequences are MGHDK and SYGVNS. CDR3 length equals 14 residues. The V end was cut by 3 bases, the J end by 6 bases, with 11 bases between. The CDR3 reads CASSEGTSSGELFF. DNA for the CDR3: TGTGCCAGCAGTGAGGGGACAAGCTCCGGGGAGCTGTTTTTT.

This chain joins TRBV6-6 and TRBJ1-5, with D perhaps TRBD1 (6 bases). The CDR3 totals 16 residues. With 0 bases removed from V and 9 bases from J, the gap between germline ends came to 18 bases. Germline-derived CDR1 and CDR2 are MNHNY and SVGAGI (reference sequence). CDR3 DNA sequence: TGTGCCAGCAGTTACTCGAAGTTACAGGGTGGACGGCCCCAGCATTTT. Its translation: CASSYSKLQGGRPQHF.

This chain links TRBV7-9 with TRBJ2-3; TRBD1 matches at 8 bases. Unmatched junction bases numbered 3, after V lost 5 bases and J lost 5 bases. This CDR3 has 13 amino acids. The V gene's germline CDR1 is SEHNR and CDR2 FQNEAQ (reference sequence). The CDR3 is CASSTGTGDTQYF. CDR3 in DNA: TGTGCCAGCAGCACCGGGACAGGAGATACGCAGTATTTT.

The gene calls are TRBV19 and TRBJ1-5, with D possibly being TRBD1 (5 bases). Germline lookup yields CDR1 LNHDA and CDR2 SQIVND (reference sequence). The CDR3 runs to 14 residues. Trimming cost V 6 bases and J 2 bases, with 11 bases left between them. CDR3 sequence reads: CASSYRFGNQPQHF. The DNA for the CDR3 is TGTGCCAGTAGCTACAGGTTTGGCAATCAGCCCCAGCATTTT.

The rearrangement uses TRBV19 and TRBJ1-1; 9 nucleotides match TRBD1. Germline values: CDR1 LNHDA, CDR2 SQIVND (reference sequence). V lost 5 bases to trimming and J lost 4 bases; unmatched junction nucleotides: 5. This CDR3 contains 14 residues. As DNA, the CDR3 is TGTGCCAGTAGTCTGGGACAGGGCGGCACTGAAGCTTTCTTT. Amino acid sequence: CASSLGQGGTEAFF.